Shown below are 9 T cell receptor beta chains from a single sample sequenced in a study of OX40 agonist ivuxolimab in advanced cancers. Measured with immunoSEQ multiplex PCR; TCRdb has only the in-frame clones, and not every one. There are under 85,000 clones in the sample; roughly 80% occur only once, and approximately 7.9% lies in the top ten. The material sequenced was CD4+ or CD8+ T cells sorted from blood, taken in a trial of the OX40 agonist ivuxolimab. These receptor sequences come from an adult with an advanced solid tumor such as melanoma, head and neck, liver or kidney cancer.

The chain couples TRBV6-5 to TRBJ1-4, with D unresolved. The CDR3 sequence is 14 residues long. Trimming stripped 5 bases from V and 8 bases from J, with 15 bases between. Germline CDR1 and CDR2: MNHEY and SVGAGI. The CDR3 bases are TGTGCCAGCAGTCCCGGGAGACTACTAGAAAAACTGTTTTTT. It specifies CASSPGRLLEKLFF.

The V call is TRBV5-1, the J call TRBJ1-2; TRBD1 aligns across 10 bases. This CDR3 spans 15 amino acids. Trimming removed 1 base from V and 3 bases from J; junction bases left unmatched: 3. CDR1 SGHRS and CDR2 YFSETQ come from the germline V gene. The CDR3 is CASSLTTGGDYGYTF. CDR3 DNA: TGCGCCAGCAGCTTGACGACAGGGGGCGACTATGGCTACACCTTC.

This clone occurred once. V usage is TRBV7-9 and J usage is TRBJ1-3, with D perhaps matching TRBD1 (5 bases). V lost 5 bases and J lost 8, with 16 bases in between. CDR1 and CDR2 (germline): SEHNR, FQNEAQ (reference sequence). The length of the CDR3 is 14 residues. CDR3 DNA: TGTGCCAGCAGCCTCCGACAGCTTCCGTACACCATATATTTT. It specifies CASSLRQLPYTIYF.

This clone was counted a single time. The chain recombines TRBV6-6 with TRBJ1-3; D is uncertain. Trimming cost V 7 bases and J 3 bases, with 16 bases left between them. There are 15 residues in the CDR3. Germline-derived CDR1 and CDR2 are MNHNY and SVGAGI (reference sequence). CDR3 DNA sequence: TGTGCCAGCACCGACCTCGCCCTCGGTGGAAACACCATATATTTT. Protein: CASTDLALGGNTIYF.

The CDR3 nucleotides are TGTGCCAGCAGTACAAGAGAGACCCAGTACTTC. Amino acids: CASSTRETQYF. The V and J genes are TRBV6-5 and TRBJ2-5, with unresolved D. The CDR3 totals 11 residues. V was shortened by 5 bases and J by 4 bases, with 5 bases between the two germline ends. Per germline, CDR1 MNHEY and CDR2 SVGAGI.

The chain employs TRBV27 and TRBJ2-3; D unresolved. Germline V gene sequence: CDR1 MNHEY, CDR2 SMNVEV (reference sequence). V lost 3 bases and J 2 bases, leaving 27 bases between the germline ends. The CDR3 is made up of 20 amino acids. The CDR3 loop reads CASSFLDRARLYWFTDTQYF. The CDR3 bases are TGTGCCAGCAGTTTCCTCGATAGGGCACGGCTTTATTGGTTCACAGATACGCAGTATTTT.

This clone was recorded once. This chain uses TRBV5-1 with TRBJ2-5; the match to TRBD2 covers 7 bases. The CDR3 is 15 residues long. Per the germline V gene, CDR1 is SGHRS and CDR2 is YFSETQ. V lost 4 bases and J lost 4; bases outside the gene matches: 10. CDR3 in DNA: TGCGCCAGCAGCAAACGGGACTGGGGGGGAGAGACCCAGTACTTC. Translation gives CASSKRDWGGETQYF.

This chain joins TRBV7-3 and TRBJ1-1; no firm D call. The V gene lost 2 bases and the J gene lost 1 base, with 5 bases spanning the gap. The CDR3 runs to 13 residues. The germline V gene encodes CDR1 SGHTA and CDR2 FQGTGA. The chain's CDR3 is CASSLRTNTEAFF. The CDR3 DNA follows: TGTGCCAGCAGCTTACGGACGAACACTGAAGCTTTCTTT.

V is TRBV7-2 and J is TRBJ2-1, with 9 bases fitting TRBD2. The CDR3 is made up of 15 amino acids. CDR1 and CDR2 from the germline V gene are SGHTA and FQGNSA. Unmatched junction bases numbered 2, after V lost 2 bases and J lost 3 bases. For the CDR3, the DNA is TGTGCCAGCAGCTTAATAGCGGGAGTCTACAATGAGCAGTTCTTC. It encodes CASSLIAGVYNEQFF. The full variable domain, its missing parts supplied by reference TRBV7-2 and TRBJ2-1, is GAGVSQSPSNKVTEKGKDVELRCDPISGHTALYWYRQSLGQGLEFLIYFQGNSAPDKSGLPSDRFSAERTGGSVSTLTIQRTQQEDSAVYLCASSLIAGVYNEQFFGPGTRLTVL.